Here is one TCR beta chain with its context. This sample was included in a study of blood T cell repertoires in COVID-19. On the study more broadly: Samples came from the United States, Italy and Spain, spanning acute and convalescent COVID-19.

Libraries were prepared by immunoSEQ multiplex PCR; TCRdb keeps only in-frame clonotypes and omits some of them. Of 300,000 to 350,000 clones in the sample, around 90% are singletons; the top ten hold 2% to 3%. This CDR3 has 18 amino acids. The sequence derives from a man younger than 35 with active or convalescent COVID-19. V usage is TRBV21-1 and J usage is TRBJ1-1; TRBD1 was called by the table and not checked on the DNA. TRBV21-1 is a pseudogene locus. The sample taken for sequencing was peripheral blood. The CDR3 sequence is CASSKVPHRLSPNTEAFF. In DNA, the CDR3 is TGTGCCAGCAGCAAAGTGCCCCACAGGCTTTCCCCGAACACTGAAGCTTTCTTT.